This T cell receptor (beta chain) was sequenced for a study of cytomegalovirus exposure and HLA in healthy donors. Vbeta (60) and Jbeta (13) primers were used in the PCR. Method: immunoSEQ multiplex PCR; TCRdb's copy keeps in-frame clones and lacks some. The table has around 120,000 clones, 15% seen once. The table lists this clone with a few counts. In germline, CDR1 is SGHNT, CDR2 YYREEE (reference sequence). Losses at the gene ends were 4 bases for V and 5 bases for J; bases not matched to a gene: 11. The CDR3 contains 16 residues. This chain uses TRBV5-4 with TRBJ2-1, with TRBD2 matching 8 bases. The specimen was PBMCs. The receptor was isolated from a woman younger than 30 in good health and CMV-seronegative. CDR3 sequence: CASSGGGRSGDNEQFF. As DNA, the CDR3 is TGTGCCAGCAGCGGCGGGGGGCGGTCAGGGGACAATGAGCAGTTCTTC.